This T cell receptor (beta chain) was recorded in a study of blood T cells in healthy people across ages. Germline values: CDR1 MDHEN, CDR2 SYDVKM. The CDR3 is 19 residues long. Next came a second PCR, run for about 6 to 12 cycles, which used a sample-barcoded 5' primer along with a J-beta primer mix. TCRdb reanalysed the 5' RACE reads using MiXCR and keeps one entry per CDR3 protein. Here the sample spans fewer than 950,000 distinct CDR3 sequences, about 55% being singletons. Samples each had at least 5 micrograms of total RNA extracted. This clonotype was counted once. Sequences were obtained from blood. This TCR came from an older man in good health. The chain recombines TRBV28 with TRBJ2-1, with 8 nucleotides matching TRBD1. The J call may be incorrect, as the DNA end agrees better with TRBJ2-7. The DNA for the CDR3 is TGTGCCAGCAGCCCCGGGACAGGTTACTTCCACAGCTCCTACAATGAGCAGTACTTC. Amino acids: CASSPGTGYFHSSYNEQYF.